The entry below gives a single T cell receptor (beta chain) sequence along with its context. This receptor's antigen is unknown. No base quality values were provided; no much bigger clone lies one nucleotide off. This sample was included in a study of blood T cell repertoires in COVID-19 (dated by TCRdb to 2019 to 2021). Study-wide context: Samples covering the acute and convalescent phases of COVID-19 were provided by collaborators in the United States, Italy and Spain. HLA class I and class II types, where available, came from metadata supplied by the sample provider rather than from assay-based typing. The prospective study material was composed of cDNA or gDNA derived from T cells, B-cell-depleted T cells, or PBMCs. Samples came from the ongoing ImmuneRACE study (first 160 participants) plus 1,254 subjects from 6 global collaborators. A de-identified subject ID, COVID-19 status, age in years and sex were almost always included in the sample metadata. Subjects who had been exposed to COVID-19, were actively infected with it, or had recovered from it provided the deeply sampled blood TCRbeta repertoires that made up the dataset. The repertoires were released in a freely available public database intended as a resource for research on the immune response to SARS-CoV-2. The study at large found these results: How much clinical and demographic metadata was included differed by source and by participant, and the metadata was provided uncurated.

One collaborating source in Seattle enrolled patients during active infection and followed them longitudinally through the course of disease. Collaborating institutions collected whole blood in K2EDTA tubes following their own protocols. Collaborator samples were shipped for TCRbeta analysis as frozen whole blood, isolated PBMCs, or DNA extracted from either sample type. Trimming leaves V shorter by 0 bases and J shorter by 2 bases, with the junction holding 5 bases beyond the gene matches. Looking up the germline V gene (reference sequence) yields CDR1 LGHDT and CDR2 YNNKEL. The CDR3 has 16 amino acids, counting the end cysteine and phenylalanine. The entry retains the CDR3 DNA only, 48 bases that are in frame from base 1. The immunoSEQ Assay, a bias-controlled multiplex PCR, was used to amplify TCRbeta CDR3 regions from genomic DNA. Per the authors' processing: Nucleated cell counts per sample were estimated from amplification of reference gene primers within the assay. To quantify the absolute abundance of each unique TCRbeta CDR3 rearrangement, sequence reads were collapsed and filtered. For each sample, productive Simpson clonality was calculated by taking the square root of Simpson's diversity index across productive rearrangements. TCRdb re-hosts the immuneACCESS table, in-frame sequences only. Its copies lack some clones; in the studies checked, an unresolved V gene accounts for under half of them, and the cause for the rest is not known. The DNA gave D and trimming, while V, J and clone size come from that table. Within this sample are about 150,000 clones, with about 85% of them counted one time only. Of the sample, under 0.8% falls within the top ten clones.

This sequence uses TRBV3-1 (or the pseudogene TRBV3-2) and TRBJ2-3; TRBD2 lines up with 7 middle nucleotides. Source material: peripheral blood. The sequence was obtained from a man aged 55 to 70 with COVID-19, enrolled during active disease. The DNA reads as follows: TGTGCCAGCAGCCAAGAAAGGCTAGCGGCCACAGATACGCAGTATTTT. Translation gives CASSQERLAATDTQYF.